The 13 T cell receptor beta chains below all came from one sample that was sequenced in a study of T cells in Graves' hyperthyroidism and ophthalmopathy. Template material for amplifying TCR beta CDR3 regions consisted of RNA transcripts. Carried out on the TCR CDR3, a first-round RT-PCR used the HTBI primer set. TCRdb processed the multiplex PCR reads anew with MiXCR; each CDR3 protein has one entry. Here the sample spans fewer than 650,000 distinct CDR3 sequences, 12% to 15% being singletons. Sequenced sample: blood. These receptors were obtained from a woman aged 40 to 50 with Graves' hyperthyroidism.

The chain carries TRBV9 and TRBJ2-3, with D unresolved. V dropped 0 bases and J dropped 0 bases, with 8 bases sitting between them. The germline CDR1 and CDR2 sequences are SGDLS and YYNGEE. There are 15 residues in the CDR3. CDR3 loop: CASSVGAVSTDTQYF. The CDR3, as DNA: TGTGCCAGCAGCGTAGGGGCAGTAAGCACAGATACGCAGTATTTT. The whole variable domain, remainder taken from reference TRBV9 and TRBJ2-3, is DSGVTQTPKHLITATGQRVTLRCSPRSGDLSVYWYQQSLDQGLQFLIQYYNGEERAKGNILERFSAQQFPDLHSELNLSSLELGDSALYFCASSVGAVSTDTQYFGPGTRLTVL.

This clonotype has ten or more counts. The V gene is TRBV12-3 or TRBV12-4, the J gene TRBJ1-1; possible D gene TRBD1, 5 bases. This CDR3 comprises 16 residues. V was clipped by 3 bases and J by 2 bases, with 16 bases between them. The CDR3 sequence is CASSFGPLGVNTEAFF. The CDR3 bases are TGTGCCAGCAGTTTTGGGCCATTGGGGGTTAACACTGAAGCTTTCTTT.

The V call is TRBV12-3 or TRBV12-4, the J call TRBJ1-3; 8 bases line up with TRBD1. This CDR3 has 16 amino acids. Trimming removed 4 bases from V and 0 bases from J; junction bases left unmatched: 5. This CDR3 reads CASSYTGGRSGNTIYF. DNA of the CDR3: TGTGCCAGCAGTTATACAGGGGGACGCTCTGGAAACACCATATATTTT.

V and J are TRBV3-1 and TRBJ1-2; tentatively, D is TRBD1 (5 bases). Germline-derived CDR1 and CDR2 are LGHDT and YNNKEL (reference sequence). V gave up 6 bases and J gave up 1 base, with 18 bases separating them. CDR3 length: 16 residues. DNA of the CDR3: TGTGCCAGCAGTTACATCCAGGGATTGATTAACTATGGCTACACCTTC. This codes for CASSYIQGLINYGYTF.

CDR3 region: CASRSYLADTGELFF. CDR3 sequence (DNA): TGTGCCAGCAGGTCCTATCTAGCCGACACCGGGGAGCTGTTTTTT. This chain joins TRBV9 and TRBJ2-2; D might be TRBD2 (5 bases). Trimming removed 5 bases at V and 3 bases at J, with 14 bases between. The germline CDR1 and CDR2 sequences are SGDLS and YYNGEE. This CDR3 is built from 15 residues.

The rearrangement joins TRBV18 to TRBJ2-7; 9 bases are a match to TRBD1. The CDR3 runs 16 residues. Trimming took 3 bases from V and 4 from J; bases not matched to a gene: 10. The V gene's germline CDR1 is KGHSH and CDR2 LQKENI. The CDR3 reads CASSPPLGQGGYEQYF. The CDR3 nucleotides are TGTGCCAGCTCACCCCCTCTGGGACAGGGAGGATACGAGCAGTACTTC.

This chain joins TRBV27 and TRBJ2-7, with TRBD1 identical over 9 bases. The CDR3 is 18 residues long. Germline CDR1 MNHEY, CDR2 SMNVEV (reference sequence). V lost 5 bases to trimming and J lost 2 bases; unmatched junction nucleotides: 16. The CDR3 DNA is TGTGCCAGCAGTCTCACCGATCTAGGACAGGGGCCACCCTACGAGCAGTACTTC. This codes for CASSLTDLGQGPPYEQYF.

V and J are TRBV27 and TRBJ2-7; maybe TRBD1 (6 bases). Trimming shortened V by 8 bases and J by 3 bases, and 26 bases separated the two germline ends. The length of the CDR3 is 17 residues. Germline CDR1 reads MNHEY; CDR2 reads SMNVEV (reference sequence). DNA of the CDR3: TGTGCCAGCCAAGGGAGCAATGGACAGACCAAATACTACGAGCAGTACTTC. Protein product: CASQGSNGQTKYYEQYF.

This clonotype was picked up many times. V gene TRBV20-1 combines with J gene TRBJ2-1, with 8 bases lining up with TRBD1. The CDR3 is 11 amino acids. V was pared by 5 bases and J by 8 bases, with 2 bases of the junction left unmatched. Germline V gene data show CDR1 as DFQATT and CDR2 as SNEGSKA (reference sequence). CDR3 DNA sequence: TGCAGTGCTTGGACAGGGTATGAGCAGTTCTTC. It specifies CSAWTGYEQFF.

This clonotype appeared a few times. The chain recombines TRBV20-1 with TRBJ2-5, with 8 nucleotides matching TRBD2. Germline loops: CDR1 DFQATT, CDR2 SNEGSKA (reference sequence). This CDR3 is built from 16 residues. With 0 bases clipped from V and 5 bases from J, the junction kept 11 bases outside the gene matches. The chain's CDR3 is CSARDLTTSVTETQYF. CDR3 bases: TGCAGTGCTAGAGACCTTACGACTAGCGTAACGGAGACCCAGTACTTC.

At least ten counts were recorded for this clonotype. The V gene is TRBV11-2, the J gene TRBJ2-2; possible D gene TRBD2, 5 bases. V was trimmed by 0 bases and J by 6 bases, leaving 8 bases between them. CDR1 SGHAT and CDR2 FQNNGV come from the germline V gene. CDR3 length: 14 residues. As DNA, the CDR3 is TGTGCCAGCAGCTTAGATCGAGCGGCCGGGGAGCTGTTTTTT. Translated: CASSLDRAAGELFF.

This clonotype was counted between two and nine times. This chain joins TRBV28 and TRBJ2-3; 7 positions agree with TRBD2. This CDR3 has 14 amino acids. The junction had 10 bases not matched to a gene; V was cut back by 7 bases and J by 6 bases. Germline CDR1 reads MDHEN; CDR2 reads SYDVKM. The CDR3 nucleotides are TGTGCCAGCATGGTTCGTAACGGGAGGGATACGCAGTATTTT. Amino acid sequence: CASMVRNGRDTQYF.

This clonotype was counted ten times or more. This chain connects TRBV5-1 to TRBJ2-7, with 10 nucleotides matching TRBD2. This CDR3 comprises 15 residues. Germline CDR1 reads SGHRS; CDR2 reads YFSETQ. Germline trimming cut 4 bases from V and 3 bases from J; bases unmatched to any gene: 7. The CDR3 here is CASSQQREGIYEQYF. DNA of the CDR3: TGCGCCAGCAGCCAACAGCGGGAGGGCATCTACGAGCAGTACTTC.